Sequencing of this T cell receptor beta chain was carried out in a study of cytomegalovirus exposure and HLA in healthy donors. Study-level information: Among over 300 genotyped donors, about 80% fell in the Caucasian-associated ancestry cluster. Study-wide findings and caveats: Previously analyzed data showed that most TCR beta V segments were productive at a frequency of about 87% or about 30%. Analyses of presence and absence presupposed an approximately uniform sequencing depth across donors. It was 160 or so TCR beta chains that were listed as cytomegalovirus-associated.

With regard to this clone: What it recognizes is unknown.

Primers: 60 Vbeta forward and 13 Jbeta reverse. Measured with immunoSEQ multiplex PCR; TCRdb has only the in-frame clones, and not every one. This table holds about 52,000 clones. The TCR originated in a woman aged 60 to 75 in good health and CMV-seropositive. Sequencing used PBMCs.

The CDR3 loop is CASSYSGGAAEPLHF. The CDR3 region has the DNA TGTGCCAGCAGTTATTCGGGGGGCGCAGCGGAACCCCTCCACTTT. The chain uses TRBV6-5 and TRBJ1-6; TRBD1 is a possible D gene (6 bases). This CDR3 has 15 residues. V lost 3 bases and J lost 12, with 18 bases in between. From germline, CDR1 is MNHEY and CDR2 SVGAGI.